This is a list of T cell receptor beta chains from one sample in a study of blood T cells in healthy people across ages. TCRdb processed the 5' RACE reads anew with MiXCR; each CDR3 protein has one entry. The sample has hundreds of thousands of distinct CDR3 sequences; about 53% are singletons. The sequenced material came from blood. All receptors derive from a man older than 75 in good health. CDR3s include the opening cysteine and the closing phenylalanine or tryptophan.

TRBJ1-2	TRBV10-3	CAISEDGNYGYTF
TRBJ2-1	TRBV6-1	CASSERINEQFF
TRBJ1-3	TRBV5-1	CASSHTPGQSSGNTIYF
TRBJ2-5	TRBV28	CASSLSGHSAGQETQYF
TRBJ1-6	TRBV11-2	CASSLNRLWNSPLHF
-	TRBV10-3	CAISVSRGLGETQYF
TRBJ2-1	TRBV20-1	CSPRTSGRAYNEQFF
TRBJ2-5	TRBV2	CASSPAGTSGTETQYF
TRBJ1-1	TRBV18	CASSLKDTGATEAFF
TRBJ2-7	TRBV20-1	CSAIGQGTSYEQYF
TRBJ1-6	TRBV11-2	CASNPEGSYNSPLHF
TRBJ2-4	TRBV20-1	CSARLQGWENIQYF
TRBJ2-5	TRBV30	CAWDGGAGETQYF
TRBJ2-1	TRBV20-1	CSARWDRGPFPRRNEQFF
TRBJ2-7	TRBV6-1	CASSEALAGGSYEQYF
TRBJ1-2	TRBV12-3/TRBV12-4	CASRKTGEDYGYTF
TRBJ1-1	TRBV20-1	CSARGQTNTEAFF
TRBJ2-7	TRBV21-1	CASSASRDCFSYEQYF
-	TRBV7-2	CASSFRTSFEQYF
TRBJ2-4	TRBV9	CASSASGAKNIQYF
TRBJ2-5	TRBV15	CATSERETQYF
TRBJ2-5	TRBV7-6	CASSPTGTSGRVQTQYF
TRBJ2-3	TRBV12-3/TRBV12-4	CASRTSGSPPESRDAYF
TRBJ2-7	TRBV5-1	CASSYPGTSGGGSYEQYF
TRBJ2-1	TRBV5-1	CASSPPDTLGNEQFF
TRBJ2-7	TRBV10-2	CASSDGGEAYEQYF
TRBJ2-1	TRBV20-1	CSAEGAQGSSYNEQFF
TRBJ2-1	TRBV10-3	CAIRPDLGNNEQFF
TRBJ2-3	TRBV12-3/TRBV12-4	CASSLERPSTDTQYF
TRBJ2-1	TRBV29-1	CSVEVITGHVTSYNEQFF
TRBJ2-7	TRBV7-9	CASSTPGTCPYF
TRBJ2-1	TRBV5-4	CASSWPYYNEQFF
TRBJ1-2	TRBV7-9	CASSQADRGDYGYTF
TRBJ2-1	TRBV6-1	CASSEGRYNEQFF
TRBJ1-1	TRBV5-5	CASGLVGGNTEAFF
TRBJ2-6	TRBV12-3/TRBV12-4	CASSVVPGANVLTF
TRBJ1-6	TRBV7-8	CASSQRDSRNSPLHF
TRBJ2-3	TRBV25-1	CASAPWAGGTDTQYF
TRBJ2-5	TRBV7-2	CASSLGGSGRKTQYF
TRBJ2-5	TRBV29-1	CSVVAGGGEETQYF
TRBJ2-1	TRBV6-6	CASSPQTSGRNEQFF
TRBJ2-6	TRBV6-1	CASSAGGAGANVLTF
TRBJ1-4	TRBV11-2	CASSLVGQGTTNEKLFF
-	TRBV20-1	CSAAPIGRTDYEQYF
-	TRBV7-9	CASSVGLLGETQYF
TRBJ2-7	TRBV12-3/TRBV12-4	CASSSGTSIYEQYF
TRBJ2-7	TRBV29-1	CSAGTSGYEQYF
TRBJ2-1	TRBV15	CATSREGTSYNEQFF
TRBJ1-2	TRBV7-2	CASSLDGSSGYGYTF
-	TRBV20-1	CSAKHATGVGETQYF
TRBJ1-2	TRBV6-6	CASSYSNAGGYGYTF
TRBJ2-5	TRBV29-1	CSASGAAETQYF
TRBJ2-7	TRBV12-3/TRBV12-4	CASSSGGSSYEQYF
TRBJ2-5	TRBV20-1	CSCLRAPGYEQYF
TRBJ2-7	TRBV6-6	CASGQGTAYEQYF
TRBJ1-1	TRBV12-3/TRBV12-4	CASSPMGMNTEAFF
TRBJ2-1	TRBV30	CAWTLRGGEQFF
TRBJ1-2	TRBV4-1	CASSPLGLYGYTF
TRBJ2-3	TRBV18	CASSPMTGSHRYAYF
-	TRBV12-3/TRBV12-4	CASSFRSYNEQYF